The following is a T cell receptor (beta chain) sequence with its context. Its antigen is still unknown. These data come from a study of CD8+ T cells in alopecia areata. Turning to the study itself: Administration of oral tofacitinib to treated patients was at 5 to 10 mg twice daily. The drug, tofacitinib, lasted 6 to 18 months, followed by 6 months off drug. Overall study findings and caveats: Having just one nonresponder leaves the connection between baseline CD8+ expansion and response unresolved.

The sequencing template was cDNA reverse transcribed from extracted RNA. Assay: immunoSEQ multiplex PCR; the TCRdb copy retains only in-frame clones and omits some. The profile shows nearly 95,000 clones, more than 65% of them singletons. The treatment: oral pan-JAK inhibitor, 5-10 mg twice daily. As part of sample collection, lesional scalp punch biopsies and peripheral blood were taken from alopecia areata patients. With 6 bases clipped from V and 4 bases from J, the junction kept 9 bases outside the gene matches. CDR1 is MNHEY and CDR2 is SMNVEV in the germline V gene (reference sequence). There are 15 residues in the CDR3.

The source was CD8+ T cells sorted from blood, collected at week 44, from a patient treated with tofacitinib. V gene TRBV27 combines with J gene TRBJ1-2; TRBD1 agrees at 9 bases. This TCR was recovered from a human donor with alopecia areata. CDR3 nucleotides: TGTGCCAGCAGCTCCGGGACAGGGTACCTCTATGGCTACACCTTC. Translated, it gives CASSSGTGYLYGYTF.